The 17 T cell receptor beta chains below were found in one sample sequenced in a study of neurological immune-mediated disorders. In TCRdb, the 5' RACE reads were re-called with MiXCR into one record per CDR3 protein. The table lists 30,000 or so distinct CDR3 sequences, roughly 15% of them singletons. The sequenced sample consisted of PBMCs. Receptor source: a man between 65 and 85 years old in good health.

In this sample, this clonotype turned up once. The rearrangement joins TRBV5-1 to TRBJ1-2; 7 bases line up with TRBD1. This CDR3 region has 15 residues. CDR1 SGHRS and CDR2 YFSETQ come from the germline V gene. V dropped 1 base and J dropped 3; count of bases not matched to a gene: 6. The CDR3 coding sequence is TGCGCCAGCAGCTTGTGGACAGGAGAAGACTATGGCTACACCTTC. It is translated as CASSLWTGEDYGYTF.

This clonotype is a singleton in its sample. The J gene is TRBJ1-5, the V gene TRBV20-1; TRBD1 matches 8 bases. Germline trimming cut 0 bases from V and 3 bases from J; bases unmatched to any gene: 7. The CDR3 loop spans 16 amino acids. CDR1 and CDR2 (germline): DFQATT, SNEGSKA (reference sequence). CDR3 residues: CSARDGKDRVNQPQHF. The DNA of the CDR3 is TGCAGTGCTAGAGACGGGAAGGACAGGGTCAATCAGCCCCAGCATTTT.

The sample holds many counts of this clonotype. The chain couples TRBV9 to TRBJ2-3, with TRBD2 identical over 9 bases. The germline V gene encodes CDR1 SGDLS and CDR2 YYNGEE. V was pared by 7 bases and J by 3 bases, with 6 bases of the junction left unmatched. This CDR3 spans 14 amino acids. CDR3 amino acids: CASGLRGGTDTQYF. CDR3 bases: TGTGCCAGCGGCCTGCGGGGGGGAACAGATACGCAGTATTTT.

This clonotype was seen many times. In nucleotides, the CDR3 is TGCGCCAGCAGTCACAAGGGGAGAGACAATCAGCCCCAGCATTTT. Translating it yields CASSHKGRDNQPQHF. The gene calls are TRBV4-3 and TRBJ1-5; D perhaps matches TRBD1 (5 bases). This CDR3 spans 15 amino acids. V dropped 6 bases and J dropped 3 bases, with 15 bases sitting between them. In germline, CDR1 is LGHNA, CDR2 YSLEER.

Ten or more counts support this clonotype. The V gene is TRBV27, the J gene TRBJ2-4; D is ambiguous. The CDR3 loop spans 12 amino acids. Germline V gene sequence: CDR1 MNHEY, CDR2 SMNVEV (reference sequence). V was shortened by 9 bases and J by 6 bases, with 12 bases between the two germline ends. CDR3 amino acids: CARGSGGNIQYF. The CDR3 DNA reads as TGTGCCAGGGGGTCTGGTGGAAACATTCAGTACTTC.

This clonotype has ten or more counts. This chain connects TRBV20-1 to TRBJ2-1; 9 nucleotides align to TRBD2. Germline-derived CDR1 and CDR2 are DFQATT and SNEGSKA (reference sequence). Trimming took 6 bases from V and 2 from J; bases not matched to a gene: 8. CDR3 length equals 15 residues. The CDR3 DNA reads TGCAGTGCCAGCGGGGGGCTGGAGACCTACAATGAGCAGTTCTTC. Translated: CSASGGLETYNEQFF.

This clonotype was observed many times. The chain uses TRBV7-2 and TRBJ2-7; either TRBD1 or TRBD2 may fit D (6 bases each). CDR3 length: 13 amino acids. Trimming removed 1 base at V and 5 bases at J, with 9 bases between. Germline CDR1 and CDR2: SGHTA and FQGNSA. Here the CDR3 DNA reads TGTGCCAGCAGCTTAGGGGGGGCCCACGAGCAGTACTTC. Translated: CASSLGGAHEQYF.

The CDR3 region has the DNA TGCAGTGCTAGTTCCACGAGGGGGAGTAACAATCAGCCCCAGCATTTT. This encodes CSASSTRGSNNQPQHF. This chain uses TRBV20-1 with TRBJ1-5, with a possible D match to TRBD1 (6 bases). V dropped 3 bases and J dropped 3 bases, with 18 bases sitting between them. Looked up from germline, CDR1 is DFQATT and CDR2 is SNEGSKA (reference sequence). The CDR3 sequence is 16 residues long.

This clonotype has ten or more counts. The chain employs TRBV14 and TRBJ2-2; 8 nucleotides agree with TRBD1. J was trimmed by 5 bases and V by 4 bases; bases with no gene match: 6. Germline V gene sequence: CDR1 SGHDN, CDR2 FVKESK. This CDR3 is 15 amino acids long. CDR3 bases: TGTGCCAGCAGCCTCCAGGGGGCCCTAACCGGGGAGCTGTTTTTT. This sequence encodes CASSLQGALTGELFF.

The chain uses TRBV12-3 or TRBV12-4 and TRBJ2-3; D call uncertain. CDR3 length equals 16 residues. Trimming shortened V by 6 bases and J by 1 base, and 17 bases separated the two germline ends. The chain's CDR3 is CASSRPLVRGTDTQYF. CDR3 bases: TGTGCCAGCAGCCGCCCCTTGGTTAGGGGCACAGATACGCAGTATTTT.

This clonotype was seen ten or more times. The chain recombines TRBV20-1 with TRBJ1-2, with a tentative D call TRBD1 (5 bases). The V end lost 6 bases, the J end lost 0 bases, and 26 bases lay between the germline ends. This CDR3 has 18 residues. Germline CDR1 reads DFQATT; CDR2 reads SNEGSKA (reference sequence). The CDR3 coding sequence is TGCAGTGCACGAACCCGGCAGGGATGGGTGATTTCTAACTATGGCTACACCTTC. Its translation: CSARTRQGWVISNYGYTF.

The rearrangement links TRBV5-1 to TRBJ2-3; possible D gene TRBD2, 5 bases. V lost 0 bases, J lost 2 bases, and 13 bases lay in between. This CDR3 has 16 amino acids. Germline CDR1 is SGHRS and CDR2 is YFSETQ. CDR3: CASSLARGASTDTQYF. CDR3 bases: TGCGCCAGCAGCTTGGCACGGGGAGCTTCCACAGATACGCAGTATTTT.

This clonotype was recorded at least ten times. This rearrangement joins TRBV5-1 to TRBJ2-5; unclear D gene. The germline gives CDR1 SGHRS, CDR2 YFSETQ. V lost 0 bases to trimming and J lost 4 bases, with 4 bases between them. This CDR3 spans 12 amino acids. The CDR3 sequence: CASSLAGETQYF. CDR3 coding DNA: TGCGCCAGCAGCTTGGCCGGAGAGACCCAGTACTTC.

This clonotype was seen many times. The chain uses TRBV7-8 and TRBJ2-3; 12 bases fit TRBD1. The CDR3 extends over 16 amino acids. Germline trimming cut 2 bases from V and 5 bases from J; bases unmatched to any gene: 5. Looked up from germline, CDR1 is SGHVS and CDR2 is FQNEAQ. In DNA, the CDR3 is TGTGCCAGCAGCTTACTCCGGGACAGGGGGCAAGATACGCAGTATTTT. This codes for CASSLLRDRGQDTQYF.

In its sample, this clonotype was seen many times. The chain carries TRBV21-1 and TRBJ2-2; the D call TRBD1 from the table was never checked on the DNA. TRBV21-1 is recorded as a pseudogene. This CDR3 is 16 amino acids long. CDR3 sequence: CASSKARDKNTGELFF. CDR3 bases: TGTGCCAGCAGCAAAGCCCGGGACAAGAACACCGGGGAGCTGTTTTTT.

This clonotype was counted ten times or more. V gene TRBV5-1 combines with J gene TRBJ1-1; D ambiguous. This CDR3 comprises 15 residues. In germline, CDR1 is SGHRS, CDR2 YFSETQ. V lost 1 base and J lost 5, with 15 bases in between. The CDR3 DNA is TGCGCCAGCAGCTTGTTCGAGACACCCGGGACTGAAGCTTTCTTT. Its protein product is CASSLFETPGTEAFF.

Many counts were recorded for this clonotype. This chain uses TRBV19 with TRBJ2-7, with D unresolved. Per germline, CDR1 LNHDA and CDR2 SQIVND (reference sequence). Trimming shortened V by 8 bases and J by 3 bases, and 8 bases separated the two germline ends. The CDR3 totals 11 residues. The DNA for the CDR3 is TGTGCCAGTGGGCAAGACTACGAGCAGTACTTC. Residues: CASGQDYEQYF.